This TCR beta chain was obtained from a study of OX40 agonist ivuxolimab in advanced cancers. Germline loops: CDR1 SGHVS, CDR2 FQNEAQ. The CDR3 spans 14 residues. V shed 1 base, J shed 4 bases, and the junction held 1 base outside the gene matches. Regarding this clone: Its antigen is not known.

Some clones are missing from TCRdb's copy, which holds only in-frame ones; the method was immunoSEQ multiplex PCR. The sample records more than 70,000 clones, about 90% being singletons. Whole-study findings and limits: In general, CD8+ T cells held more expanded clones than CD4+ did, on average.

The chain recombines TRBV7-8 with TRBJ1-5, with TRBD1 matching over 7 bases. The sequence was obtained from an adult with an advanced solid tumor such as melanoma, head and neck, liver or kidney cancer. Specimen: CD4+ or CD8+ T cells sorted from blood, collected in a trial of the OX40 agonist ivuxolimab. This CDR3 reads CASSLVRGNQPQHF. The CDR3 DNA sequence: TGTGCCAGCAGCTTAGTCAGGGGGAATCAGCCCCAGCATTTT.